This T cell receptor beta chain is from a study of cytotoxic CD8 clonotypes in ibrutinib-treated CLL. Study-wide context: After a median of approximately 70 months, roughly 15 patients stayed remitted and approximately twelve progressed; responses had been partial in approximately 24 and complete in 2. Response samples were taken after a median of around twelve months on treatment, range 6 to 36.

The CDR3 consists of 13 residues. The targeted sequencing depth was 1 in 200,000 to 1 in 1 million T cells. Repertoires were generated with immunoSEQ multiplex PCR, while TCRdb's copy carries only in-frame clones and drops some. Counted here are about 270,000 clones, around 77% occurring once; the ten biggest clones make up about 5.3%. Whole-study findings and limits: Relative to age-matched healthy donors, clonality at baseline was higher, and it tracked circulating CD8+ T-cell counts.

In regard to this clone: Its antigen is currently unknown.

The origin of this receptor is a human donor with chronic lymphocytic leukemia. The sample consisted of PBMCs, taken at disease progression, from a patient treated with ibrutinib. This sequence joins TRBV21-1 and TRBJ2-7; the table names TRBD1, a call not compared with the DNA. TRBV21-1 is recorded as a pseudogene. The CDR3 region has the DNA TGTGCCAGCCTAATGACAGCCAACTACGAGCAGTACTTC. Its translation: CASLMTANYEQYF.